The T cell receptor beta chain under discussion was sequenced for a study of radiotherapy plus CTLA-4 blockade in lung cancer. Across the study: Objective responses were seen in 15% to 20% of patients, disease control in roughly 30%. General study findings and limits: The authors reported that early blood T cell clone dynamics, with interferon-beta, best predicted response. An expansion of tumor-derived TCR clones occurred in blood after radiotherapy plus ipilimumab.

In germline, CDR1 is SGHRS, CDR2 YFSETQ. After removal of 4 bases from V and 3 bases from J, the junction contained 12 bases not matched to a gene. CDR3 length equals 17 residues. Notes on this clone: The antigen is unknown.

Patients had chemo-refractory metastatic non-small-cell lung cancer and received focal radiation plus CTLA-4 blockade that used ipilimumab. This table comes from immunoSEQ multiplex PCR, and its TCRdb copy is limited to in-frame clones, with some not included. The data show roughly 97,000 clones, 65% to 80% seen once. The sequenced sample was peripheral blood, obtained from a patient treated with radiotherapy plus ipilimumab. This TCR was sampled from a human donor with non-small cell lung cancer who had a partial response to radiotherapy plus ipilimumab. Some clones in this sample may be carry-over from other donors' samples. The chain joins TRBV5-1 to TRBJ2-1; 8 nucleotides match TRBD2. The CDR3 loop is CASSPGGGRGDYNEQFF. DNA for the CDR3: TGCGCCAGCAGCCCCGGTGGGGGGCGGGGGGACTACAATGAGCAGTTCTTC.